Described below is a single T cell receptor (beta chain) sequence and its context. The antigen is undetermined. The sample originates from a study of cytomegalovirus exposure and HLA in healthy donors. As for the study in general: A data release that came early held 75 million to 85 million unique TCRs from HLA-typed donors. Whole-study results and caveats: TCR beta chain V- and J-gene trimming was linked, in a later analysis, to a missense variant in DCLRE1C. V segments that were indistinguishable, TRBV6-2 and TRBV6-3 among them, were omitted from analysis. The classifier reportedly diagnosed cytomegalovirus status with high sensitivity and specificity.

Germline V lookup: CDR1 LNHDA, CDR2 SQIVND (reference sequence). The length of the CDR3 is 13 residues. V dropped 5 bases and J dropped 4 bases, with 12 bases sitting between them. Amplification used 60 Vbeta primers and 13 Jbeta primers. TCRdb keeps only in-frame clones here, not all; method: immunoSEQ multiplex PCR. The data contain about 220,000 clones, about 81% of them singletons. The chain joins TRBV19 to TRBJ2-7; TRBD1 is a possible D gene (6 bases). The receptor comes from a woman in her 40s in good health and CMV-seropositive. Sequencing used PBMCs. The CDR3 nucleotides are TGTGCCAGTAGTTTCGGGACACATTACGAGCAGTACTTC. Translated, it gives CASSFGTHYEQYF.